The 23 T cell receptor beta chains below come from one sample, sequenced in a study of cytomegalovirus exposure and HLA in healthy donors. Primers for the PCR totalled 60 Vbeta and 13 Jbeta. Some clones are missing from TCRdb's copy, which holds only in-frame ones; the method was immunoSEQ multiplex PCR. This sample has about 130,000 clones, with roughly 80% found just once. Material for sequencing was PBMCs. These TCRs come from a woman aged 45-65 years in good health and CMV-seronegative.

The chain recombines TRBV7-8 with TRBJ2-7; 8 bases match TRBD2. This CDR3 is built from 15 residues. The V and J ends lost 0 bases and 4 bases, in that order; junction bases with no gene match: 5. CDR1 is SGHVS and CDR2 is FQNEAQ in the germline V gene. CDR3 DNA sequence: TGTGCCAGCAGCTTAGCTAGCGGGAAGGATTACGAGCAGTACTTC. As protein: CASSLASGKDYEQYF.

The chain carries TRBV19 and TRBJ1-3; TRBD1 might be the D (5 bases). V was trimmed by 6 bases and J by 0 bases, leaving 12 bases between them. This CDR3 is built from 15 residues. Germline V CDR1 and CDR2: LNHDA, SQIVND (reference sequence). The CDR3 coding sequence is TGTGCCAGTAGCTCCACGACAGACTCTGGAAACACCATATATTTT. Translation: CASSSTTDSGNTIYF.

The CDR3 bases are TGTGCCAGCAGCAATACGGCGGCTAGCGCCTTCTACGAGCAGTACTTC. This encodes CASSNTAASAFYEQYF. V and J are TRBV11-2 and TRBJ2-7; possibly TRBD2 for D (6 bases). Trimming took 5 bases from V and 3 from J, leaving 20 bases between them. The CDR3 runs 16 residues. The germline V gene encodes CDR1 SGHAT and CDR2 FQNNGV. The full variable domain, with the rest looked up from reference TRBV11-2 and TRBJ2-7, is EAGVAQSPRYKIIEKRQSVAFWCNPISGHATLYWYQQILGQGPKLLIQFQNNGVVDDSQLPKDRFSAERLKGVDSTLKIQPAKLEDSAVYLCASSNTAASAFYEQYFGPGTRLTVT.

V gene TRBV10-3 combines with J gene TRBJ2-1; 11 bases line up with TRBD2. CDR1 ENHRY and CDR2 SYGVKD come from the germline V gene. V gave up 6 bases and J gave up 8 bases; unmatched junction bases: 9. The CDR3 spans 15 residues. CDR3 in DNA: TGTGCCATCAGGGGGATACTAGCGGGAGAAGATGAGCAGTTCTTC. Translated: CAIRGILAGEDEQFF.

The CDR3 nucleotides are TGTGCCAGCAGGACCGGGGATAGCGGGAGGGCCGGGGAGCTGTTTTTT. Its translation is CASRTGDSGRAGELFF. This sequence joins TRBV6-6 and TRBJ2-2; 11 bases align to TRBD2. Per germline, CDR1 MNHNY and CDR2 SVGAGI (reference sequence). Trimming at V came to 6 bases and at J to 6 bases, leaving 9 bases not matched to a gene. The CDR3 has 16 residues.

This clone was picked up one time. The V call is TRBV5-1, the J call TRBJ1-1; 10 bases agree with TRBD1. Germline V gene data show CDR1 as SGHRS and CDR2 as YFSETQ. Trimming removed 0 bases from V and 7 bases from J; junction bases left unmatched: 6. The CDR3 runs 15 residues. CDR3 residues: CASSLAGQGGGEAFF. In DNA, the CDR3 is TGCGCCAGCAGCTTGGCCGGACAGGGGGGAGGTGAAGCTTTCTTT.

This clone was seen more than once but under ten times. V is TRBV7-8 and J is TRBJ2-7; 9 positions agree with TRBD2. The CDR3 loop spans 14 amino acids. V shed 5 bases and J 1 base; nucleotides not matched to a gene: 3. The germline gives CDR1 SGHVS, CDR2 FQNEAQ. The CDR3 protein is CASSLLAGSYEQYF. The CDR3, as DNA: TGTGCCAGCAGCCTGCTAGCGGGGTCCTACGAGCAGTACTTC.

The chain links TRBV7-9 to TRBJ1-4; tentatively, D is TRBD1 (6 bases). CDR1 is SEHNR and CDR2 is FQNEAQ in the germline V gene (reference sequence). Trimming removed 1 base at V and 6 bases at J, with 15 bases between. The CDR3 is 16 residues long. For the CDR3, the DNA is TGTGCCAGCAGCTTAGATAGGGTTAGGACAGATGAAAAACTGTTTTTT. Its protein product is CASSLDRVRTDEKLFF.

The rearrangement links TRBV5-6 to TRBJ1-5, with D maybe TRBD1 (6 bases). The CDR3 contains 13 residues. Deletions cut 3 bases from V and 6 bases from J, with 10 bases between. Germline V lookup: CDR1 SGHDT, CDR2 YYEEEE. CDR3 nucleotides: TGTGCCAGCAGCTCGCAGGGGAGTCAGCCCCAGCATTTT. As protein: CASSSQGSQPQHF.

The J gene is TRBJ1-5, the V gene TRBV27, with D perhaps matching TRBD1 (5 bases). The CDR3 totals 15 residues. Between the trimmed V and J ends, which lost 0 bases and 8 bases, there was a span of 14 bases. CDR1 MNHEY and CDR2 SMNVEV come from the germline V gene (reference sequence). Here the CDR3 reads CASSLSTGTSEPQHF. Here the CDR3 DNA reads TGTGCCAGCAGTTTATCCACAGGTACCAGTGAGCCCCAGCATTTT.

In this sample, this clone turned up once. The chain combines TRBV18 with TRBJ1-1, with a weak D call TRBD1 (5 bases). CDR3 length equals 12 residues. From germline, CDR1 is KGHSH and CDR2 LQKENI. V was clipped by 2 bases and J by 7 bases, with 8 bases between them. For the CDR3, the DNA is TGTGCCAGCTCACCAGGGGGGGGTGAAGCTTTCTTT. It is translated as CASSPGGGEAFF. The entire variable domain, with the rest obtained from reference TRBV18 and TRBJ1-1, is as follows: NAGVMQNPRHLVRRRGQEARLRCSPMKGHSHVYWYRQLPEEGLKFMVYLQKENIIDESGMPKERFSAEFPKEGPSILRIQQVVRGDSAAYFCASSPGGGEAFFGQGTRLTVV.

This chain links TRBV6-5 with TRBJ2-1, with 8 bases matching TRBD2. The CDR3 is 15 amino acids. V lost 9 bases and J lost 4; bases outside the gene matches: 11. Germline CDR1 reads MNHEY; CDR2 reads SVGAGI. CDR3 sequence: CASRVLSGGYNEQFF. The CDR3 nucleotides read TGTGCCAGTAGAGTCTTATCGGGAGGGTACAATGAGCAGTTCTTC.

This clone appeared a few times. The J gene is TRBJ2-1, the V gene TRBV13; D possibly corresponds to TRBD2 (5 bases). The CDR3 totals 18 residues. CDR1 is PRHDT and CDR2 is FYEKMQ in the germline V gene (reference sequence). Trimming removed 0 bases from V and 7 bases from J, with 22 bases in between. CDR3 region: CASSLGPFLATTLNEQFF. The CDR3 nucleotides read TGTGCCAGCAGCTTAGGGCCATTCCTAGCCACGACCTTAAATGAGCAGTTCTTC.

This clone showed up just a few times. Here the CDR3 reads CASSWEGTDTQYF. The CDR3 DNA reads TGTGCCAGCAGCTGGGAGGGCACAGATACGCAGTATTTT. This chain joins TRBV5-4 and TRBJ2-3; D may be TRBD2 (6 bases). V was pared by 3 bases and J by 1 base, with 6 bases between. The CDR3 has 13 amino acids. Germline V lookup: CDR1 SGHNT, CDR2 YYREEE (reference sequence).

The rearrangement links TRBV7-6 to TRBJ1-1; the D gene is possibly TRBD1 (5 bases). V lost 1 base and J 5 bases, leaving 14 bases between the germline ends. The CDR3 is made up of 15 amino acids. Germline CDR1 reads SGHVS; CDR2 reads FNYEAQ. The CDR3 nucleotides read TGTGCCAGCAGCTTAGTTGCGTTGGGGGGAACTGAAGCTTTCTTT. The encoded protein is CASSLVALGGTEAFF.

The J gene is TRBJ2-5, the V gene TRBV13; TRBD2 matches 8 bases. V was pared by 4 bases and J by 5 bases, with 6 bases of the junction left unmatched. CDR3 length: 14 amino acids. From germline, CDR1 is PRHDT and CDR2 FYEKMQ (reference sequence). CDR3 DNA sequence: TGTGCCAGCAGCTCAGGACTAGCAGGGGAGACCCAGTACTTC. Translated, it gives CASSSGLAGETQYF.

The chain employs TRBV29-1 and TRBJ2-7; D is unresolved. Germline V lookup: CDR1 SQVTM, CDR2 ANQGSEA. The CDR3 consists of 11 residues. The V gene lost 4 bases and the J gene lost 6 bases, with 10 bases spanning the gap. The CDR3 loop reads CSVVEYPEQYF. CDR3 nucleotide sequence: TGCAGCGTTGTAGAGTATCCCGAGCAGTACTTC.

CDR3 in amino acids: CAWSPMGGLQHF. DNA for the CDR3: TGTGCCTGGTCGCCAATGGGAGGGCTCCAGCATTTT. V and J are TRBV30 and TRBJ1-5; D call uncertain. This CDR3 is 12 amino acids long. V dropped 5 bases and J dropped 12 bases, with 17 bases sitting between them. Per the germline V gene, CDR1 is GTSNPN and CDR2 is SVGIG (reference sequence). Full variable domain (missing parts from reference TRBV30 and TRBJ1-5): SQTIHQWPATLVQPVGSPLSLECTVEGTSNPNLYWYRQAAGRGLQLLFYSVGIGQISSEVPQNLSASRPQDRQFILSSKKLLLSDSGFYLCAWSPMGGLQHFGDGTRLSIL.

The gene calls are TRBV30 and TRBJ2-3; 12 nucleotides line up with TRBD2. The ends lost 3 bases at V and 5 bases at J; junction bases unmatched: 12. The CDR3 contains 17 residues. Per germline, CDR1 GTSNPN and CDR2 SVGIG (reference sequence). CDR3 loop: CAWSIGTSGSLGDTQYF. DNA for the CDR3: TGTGCCTGGAGCATCGGGACTAGCGGGTCCCTCGGAGATACGCAGTATTTT.

This sequence joins TRBV4-2 and TRBJ1-1; D remains ambiguous. The germline V gene has CDR1 LGHNA and CDR2 YNFKEQ. The CDR3 contains 12 residues. Deletions cut 4 bases from V and 6 bases from J, with 9 bases between. The CDR3 spells CASSPSGPEAFF. The CDR3 region has the DNA TGTGCCAGCAGCCCCTCGGGTCCTGAAGCTTTCTTT.

The chain is built from TRBV7-6 and TRBJ2-1; 10 nucleotides agree with TRBD1. The CDR3 sequence is 15 residues long. V was pared by 4 bases and J by 7 bases, with 7 bases of the junction left unmatched. Germline V gives CDR1 SGHVS, CDR2 FNYEAQ. Here the CDR3 DNA reads TGTGCCAGCAGCTCTTGGACAGGGGGGGATAATGAGCAGTTCTTC. It specifies CASSSWTGGDNEQFF.

The sample holds a few counts of this clone. One end of the junction does not line up with germline, which may come from a read error. V usage is TRBV19 and J usage is TRBJ2-1; a weak D match, TRBD2 (6 bases). CDR1 is LNHDA, CDR2 SQIVND, per germline (reference sequence). The length of the CDR3 is 14 residues. This CDR3 reads CASSSTSSFNEQFF. DNA for the CDR3: TGTGCCAGTAGTAGCACTAGCTCCTTCAATGAGCAGTTCTTC.

The chain links TRBV5-1 to TRBJ2-5; possible D gene TRBD2, 6 bases. Near its end, the DNA agrees better with TRBJ2-7, so the J call may be wrong. Germline CDR1 reads SGHRS; CDR2 reads YFSETQ. The CDR3 runs to 14 residues. CDR3 amino acids: CASSLAPGVDEQYF. The CDR3 DNA is TGCGCCAGCAGCTTGGCACCGGGGGTCGACGAGCAGTACTTC.